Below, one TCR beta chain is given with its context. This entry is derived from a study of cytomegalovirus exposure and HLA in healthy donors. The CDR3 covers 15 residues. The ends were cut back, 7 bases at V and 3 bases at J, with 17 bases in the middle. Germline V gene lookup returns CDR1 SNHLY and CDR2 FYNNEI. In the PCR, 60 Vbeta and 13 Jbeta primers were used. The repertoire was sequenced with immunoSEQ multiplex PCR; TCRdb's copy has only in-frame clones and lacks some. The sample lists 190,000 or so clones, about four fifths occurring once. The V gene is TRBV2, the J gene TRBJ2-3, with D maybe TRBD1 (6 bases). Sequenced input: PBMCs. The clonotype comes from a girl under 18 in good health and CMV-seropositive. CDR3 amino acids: CASTLQGPATDTQYF. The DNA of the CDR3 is TGTGCCAGCACCCTTCAGGGGCCCGCGACAGATACGCAGTATTTT.